Below, 21 T cell receptor beta chains from the same sample are listed, as sequenced in a study of T cell repertoires in cytomegalovirus infection. Each CDR3 protein gets one entry after TCRdb re-called the reads with MiXCR. The repertoire consists of more than 200,000 distinct CDR3 sequences, with approximately 10% occurring once and the leading ten covering more than 12%. Sequencing was performed on PBMCs. These receptors all come from a human donor in good health (CMV status not recorded). Some clones in this sample may be carry-over from other donors' samples.

The sample holds one count of this clonotype. This may come from a read error, since a much larger clone is one base off. The V call is TRBV27, the J call TRBJ2-2; a weak D match, TRBD2 (6 bases). The CDR3 is made up of 15 amino acids. From germline, CDR1 is MNHEY and CDR2 SMNVEV (reference sequence). V lost 10 bases and J 8 bases, leaving 23 bases between the germline ends. This CDR3 is CANSNPGVSRGELFF. DNA of the CDR3: TGTGCCAACAGCAACCCGGGGGTCTCGAGGGGGGAGCTGTTTTTT.

V and J are TRBV12-3 or TRBV12-4 and TRBJ1-2, with TRBD1 as a possible D gene (5 bases). Trimming pared 3 bases from V and 3 bases from J, leaving 17 bases between. The CDR3 length is 16 residues. The CDR3 is CASSFPPGREDYGYTF. Here the CDR3 DNA reads TGTGCCAGCAGTTTTCCACCCGGCAGGGAAGACTATGGCTACACCTTC.

This clonotype was seen ten or more times. The chain uses TRBV28 and TRBJ2-4; D may be TRBD1 (6 bases). Trimming shortened V by 1 base and J by 0 bases, and 13 bases separated the two germline ends. CDR3 length: 17 residues. Per the germline V gene, CDR1 is MDHEN and CDR2 is SYDVKM. CDR3 coding DNA: TGTGCCAGCAGTTTATACACAGGGTCGGCAGCCAAAAACATTCAGTACTTC. It codes for CASSLYTGSAAKNIQYF.

This clonotype was detected many times. The chain carries TRBV6-1 and TRBJ1-3; D not certain. This CDR3 is built from 15 residues. The ends were cut back, 4 bases at V and 2 bases at J, with 12 bases in the middle. Germline-derived CDR1 and CDR2 are MNHNS and SASEGT. In nucleotides, the CDR3 is TGTGCCAGCAGTGCGACCTCTCAGCCTGGAAACACCATATATTTT. Protein: CASSATSQPGNTIYF.

This clonotype has ten or more counts. The chain combines TRBV14 with TRBJ1-4, with 7 positions matching TRBD1. The CDR3 runs to 14 residues. Germline V gives CDR1 SGHDN, CDR2 FVKESK. Unmatched junction bases numbered 14, after V lost 4 bases and J lost 15 bases. The CDR3 reads CASSPRRQGGGLFF. The DNA for the CDR3 is TGTGCCAGCAGCCCACGTCGACAGGGCGGAGGGTTGTTTTTT.

There are many counts of this clonotype. This sequence joins TRBV7-3 and TRBJ2-1; D perhaps matches TRBD2 (6 bases). There are 14 residues in the CDR3. Germline V gene data show CDR1 as SGHTA and CDR2 as FQGTGA. V shed 3 bases and J shed 8 bases, with 14 bases lying between them. Here the CDR3 reads CASSFLASRDEQFF. CDR3 DNA: TGTGCCAGCAGCTTCCTAGCGTCTAGGGATGAGCAGTTCTTC.

This clonotype has a count of ten or more. The V and J genes are TRBV11-2 and TRBJ2-3; a possible D gene is TRBD2 (6 bases). The CDR3 is made up of 14 amino acids. V lost 0 bases and J lost 4, with 8 bases in between. Per the germline V gene, CDR1 is SGHAT and CDR2 is FQNNGV. The CDR3 reads CASSLDGGPDTQYF. CDR3 nucleotides: TGTGCCAGCAGCTTAGATGGAGGGCCAGATACGCAGTATTTT.

The chain recombines TRBV29-1 with TRBJ2-3; unclear D gene. Trimming took 4 bases from V and 2 from J, leaving 10 bases between them. CDR1 and CDR2 from the germline V gene are SQVTM and ANQGSEA. The CDR3 extends over 13 amino acids. The CDR3 nucleotides read TGCAGCGTTGCGGGCAGAAACACAGATACGCAGTATTTT. Its translation: CSVAGRNTDTQYF.

The V and J genes are TRBV7-8 and TRBJ2-3; 8 bases line up with TRBD1. V dropped 4 bases and J dropped 2; count of bases not matched to a gene: 2. Germline loops: CDR1 SGHVS, CDR2 FQNEAQ. This CDR3 is 14 amino acids long. The CDR3 region has the DNA TGTGCCAGCAGCTACAGGGGGAACACAGATACGCAGTATTTT. Its protein product is CASSYRGNTDTQYF.

This clonotype was counted many times. The rearrangement joins TRBV6-2 or TRBV6-3 to TRBJ2-3; D unclear. CDR3 size: 11 residues. Germline values: CDR1 MNHEY, CDR2 SVGEGT. Trimming removed 5 bases from V and 6 bases from J, with 6 bases in between. The CDR3 here is CASSPKDTQYF. The CDR3, as DNA: TGTGCCAGCAGTCCCAAGGATACGCAGTATTTT.

This clonotype was picked up many times. The rearrangement joins TRBV19 to TRBJ1-6; 7 bases align to TRBD1. V gave up 8 bases and J gave up 7 bases; unmatched junction bases: 8. Germline CDR1 is LNHDA and CDR2 is SQIVND (reference sequence). The CDR3 loop spans 14 amino acids. Here the CDR3 reads CASARGTENSPLHF. The DNA for the CDR3 is TGTGCCAGTGCCCGGGGGACAGAAAATTCACCCCTCCACTTT.

This clonotype was detected many times. J is TRBJ1-2 and V is TRBV7-2, with a weak D call TRBD1 (6 bases). The CDR3 length is 17 residues. V lost 1 base and J lost 1, with 16 bases in between. The germline CDR1 and CDR2 sequences are SGHTA and FQGNSA. CDR3 DNA: TGTGCCAGCAGCTTAGGGGACATAGGAACCCTTAACTATGGCTACACCTTC. Amino acids: CASSLGDIGTLNYGYTF.

This clonotype was detected many times. The chain carries TRBV14 and TRBJ1-5; no reliable D call. In germline, CDR1 is SGHDN, CDR2 FVKESK. V was clipped by 3 bases and J by 4 bases, with 7 bases between them. This CDR3 is built from 13 residues. CDR3 protein: CASSQSSNQPQHF. The CDR3 DNA reads as TGTGCCAGCAGCCAGTCTTCAAATCAGCCCCAGCATTTT.

This clonotype has ten or more counts. V and J are TRBV7-8 and TRBJ1-4; the D gene is possibly TRBD1 (5 bases). This CDR3 comprises 15 residues. Trimming took off 3 bases at V and 2 bases at J, with 10 bases between the two ends. Per the germline V gene, CDR1 is SGHVS and CDR2 is FQNEAQ. In DNA form, the CDR3 reads TGTGCCAGCAGCTTTTCGGGACGGACTAATGAAAAACTGTTTTTT. Translated, it gives CASSFSGRTNEKLFF.

The chain uses TRBV28 and TRBJ2-6; D tentatively fits TRBD1 or TRBD2 (6 bases each). V lost 6 bases, J lost 1 base, and 13 bases lay in between. This CDR3 is 16 amino acids long. Germline-derived CDR1 and CDR2 are MDHEN and SYDVKM. CDR3 coding DNA: TGTGCCAGCAGAGTACCGGGGGCATCTGGGGCCAACGTCCTGACTTTC. Translating it yields CASRVPGASGANVLTF.

The V gene is TRBV12-3 or TRBV12-4, the J gene TRBJ2-4, with D perhaps TRBD1 (5 bases). V lost 6 bases and J 1 base, leaving 13 bases between the germline ends. The CDR3 has 15 amino acids. This CDR3 reads CASSHPSGAKNIQYF. CDR3 coding DNA: TGTGCCAGCAGCCACCCGTCAGGGGCCAAAAACATTCAGTACTTC.

The sample holds many counts of this clonotype. V and J are TRBV20-1 and TRBJ2-2; D is perhaps TRBD1 (6 bases). The CDR3 has 17 amino acids. The germline V and J ends were trimmed by 1 base and 5 bases, with 20 bases remaining between them. CDR1 is DFQATT and CDR2 is SNEGSKA in the germline V gene (reference sequence). CDR3 nucleotide sequence: TGCAGTGCTAGAGTTGGAGGCAGGACAGACCCGACCGGGGAGCTGTTTTTT. It yields the protein CSARVGGRTDPTGELFF.

The table lists this clonotype with many counts. The chain has TRBV6-6 and TRBJ1-5; unclear D gene. Germline V lookup: CDR1 MNHNY, CDR2 SVGAGI (reference sequence). V lost 5 bases, J lost 6 bases, and 20 bases lay in between. CDR3 size: 16 residues. This CDR3 reads CASSPGSGMGGQPQHF. The CDR3 DNA reads as TGTGCCAGCAGTCCTGGAAGTGGGATGGGTGGTCAGCCCCAGCATTTT.

This clonotype was counted at least ten times. The chain uses TRBV28 and TRBJ2-2; 7 nucleotides line up with TRBD2. The V and J ends lost 10 bases and 5 bases, in that order; junction bases with no gene match: 7. The CDR3 is 13 amino acids. CDR1 MDHEN and CDR2 SYDVKM come from the germline V gene. In DNA form, the CDR3 reads TGTGCCACCTCCGGGACTATAACCGGGGAGCTGTTTTTT. It encodes CATSGTITGELFF.

This clonotype was observed at least ten times. CDR3 in amino acids: CASSPTSAQETQYF. The DNA of the CDR3 is TGTGCCAGCAGCCCGACTAGCGCCCAAGAGACCCAGTACTTC. V is TRBV7-8 and J is TRBJ2-5, with 8 bases lining up with TRBD2. V lost 5 bases and J lost 1; bases outside the gene matches: 3. Germline CDR1 reads SGHVS; CDR2 reads FQNEAQ. This CDR3 is built from 14 residues.

In its sample, this clonotype was seen many times. The V and J genes are TRBV28 and TRBJ1-1; possible D gene TRBD1, 5 bases. V lost 8 bases to trimming and J lost 6 bases, with 19 bases between them. Germline V gives CDR1 MDHEN, CDR2 SYDVKM. The CDR3 length is 14 residues. The CDR3 nucleotides read TGTGCCAGCTTTTCACCAAACAGGCGGTCTGAAGCTTTCTTT. Translation gives CASFSPNRRSEAFF.